These 25 T cell receptor beta chains share one sample of origin, sequenced in a study of blood T cell repertoires in COVID-19. TCRdb's table, derived via immunoSEQ multiplex PCR, lists solely in-frame clones and lacks some. This sample yields fewer than 110,000 clones, of which roughly 84% are seen a single time; 5% to 7.5% belongs to the top ten. The sample was peripheral blood. The receptors here all came from a human donor in a cohort sampled during active COVID-19.

To note about this clone: A clone one base away is much larger, so this may be a read error. This chain uses TRBV4-2 with TRBJ1-2; possible D gene TRBD1, 5 bases. Germline CDR1 LGHNA, CDR2 YNFKEQ. The CDR3 runs 12 residues. The CDR3 sequence: CASTGGARGYAF. The CDR3 nucleotides are TGTGCCAGCACAGGCGGGGCGCGGGGCTACGCCTTC.

This sequence joins TRBV12-3 or TRBV12-4 and TRBJ2-7, with D hard to call. This CDR3 spans 12 amino acids. With 3 bases removed from V and 2 bases from J, the gap between germline ends came to 5 bases. The chain's CDR3 is CASSLRTYEQYF. The CDR3 bases are TGTGCCAGCAGTTTGCGGACCTACGAGCAGTACTTC.

Only one count was recorded for this clone. This rearrangement joins TRBV19 to TRBJ1-5; a weak D match, TRBD1 (5 bases). Trimming shortened V by 1 base and J by 6 bases, and 19 bases separated the two germline ends. CDR1 and CDR2 from the germline V gene are LNHDA and SQIVND (reference sequence). CDR3 length: 17 residues. CDR3 DNA sequence: TGTGCCAGTAGTATAGCCGAGACGCGGGGGAGAGGTCAGCCCCAGCATTTT. Its protein is CASSIAETRGRGQPQHF. Looking up the rest from reference TRBV19 and TRBJ1-5 gives the full variable domain: DGGITQSPKYLFRKEGQNVTLSCEQNLNHDAMYWYRQDPGQGLRLIYYSQIVNDFQKGDIAEGYSVSREKKESFPLTVTSAQKNPTAFYLCASSIAETRGRGQPQHFGDGTRLSIL.

The rearrangement uses TRBV7-6 and TRBJ2-7; D is unclear. V was pared by 3 bases and J by 2 bases, with 17 bases between. CDR3 size: 16 residues. Germline assignment: CDR1 SGHVS and CDR2 FNYEAQ. The CDR3 sequence is CASSFSPDTPPYEQYF. The CDR3 DNA follows: TGTGCCAGCAGCTTTTCCCCTGACACCCCTCCCTACGAGCAGTACTTC.

The chain couples TRBV2 to TRBJ2-7; D is perhaps TRBD2 (6 bases). V was pared by 1 base and J by 6 bases, with 10 bases between. Germline V lookup: CDR1 SNHLY, CDR2 FYNNEI. This CDR3 spans 13 amino acids. In DNA, the CDR3 is TGTGCCAGCAGTGAAGTAGGAGGGGTCGAGCAGTACTTC. This gives the protein CASSEVGGVEQYF. The variable domain in full, completed from reference TRBV2 and TRBJ2-7, reads EPEVTQTPSHQVTQMGQEVILRCVPISNHLYFYWYRQILGQKVEFLVSFYNNEISEKSEIFDDQFSVERPDGSNFTLKIRSTKLEDSAMYFCASSEVGGVEQYFGPGTRLTVT.

CDR3 residues: CASWDRRTYEQYF. In DNA form, the CDR3 reads TGTGCCAGCTGGGACAGGCGAACCTACGAGCAGTACTTC. The V call is TRBV28, the J call TRBJ2-7; 8 positions agree with TRBD1. CDR3 length: 13 residues. V lost 8 bases and J lost 2; bases outside the gene matches: 5. Germline assignment: CDR1 MDHEN and CDR2 SYDVKM.

V gene TRBV7-9 combines with J gene TRBJ2-5, with D possibly being TRBD2 (5 bases). The CDR3 has 11 amino acids. With 4 bases removed from V and 9 bases from J, the gap between germline ends came to 9 bases. Germline V gene data show CDR1 as SEHNR and CDR2 as FQNEAQ (reference sequence). CDR3 bases: TGTGCCAGCAGCTCGGGATGGGCCCAGTACTTC. This sequence encodes CASSSGWAQYF.

This chain links TRBV7-9 with TRBJ2-5; 8 bases map to TRBD2. This CDR3 has 13 residues. The J segment lost 5 bases and the V segment lost 4 bases, leaving 3 bases of the junction unmatched. Germline CDR1 reads SEHNR; CDR2 reads FQNEAQ (reference sequence). CDR3 loop: CASSSSGSETQYF. CDR3 bases: TGTGCCAGCAGCTCCAGCGGGAGCGAGACCCAGTACTTC. Full variable domain (outside the CDR3, taken from reference TRBV7-9 and TRBJ2-5): DTGVSQNPRHKITKRGQNVTFRCDPISEHNRLYWYRQTLGQGPEFLTYFQNEAQLEKSRLLSDRFSAERPKGSFSTLEIQRTEQGDSAMYLCASSSSGSETQYFGPGTRLLVL.

The chain links TRBV28 to TRBJ1-2; weak D call: TRBD1 (6 bases). The CDR3 is 14 amino acids. V dropped 2 bases and J dropped 4 bases, with 11 bases sitting between them. Germline values: CDR1 MDHEN, CDR2 SYDVKM. CDR3 region: CASSLPGTSYGYTF. CDR3 DNA: TGTGCCAGCAGTTTACCAGGGACATCCTATGGCTACACCTTC.

The V gene is TRBV4-1, the J gene TRBJ2-7; 8 bases align to TRBD2. V gave up 0 bases and J gave up 4 bases; unmatched junction bases: 11. This CDR3 spans 17 amino acids. The germline CDR1 and CDR2 sequences are MGHRA and YSYEKL. This CDR3 is CASSQDVRAGVRYEQYF. As DNA, the CDR3 is TGCGCCAGCAGCCAAGATGTCCGAGCGGGAGTAAGGTACGAGCAGTACTTC.

This rearrangement joins TRBV14 to TRBJ2-7, with TRBD2 matching 8 bases. Germline CDR1 reads SGHDN; CDR2 reads FVKESK. The CDR3 is 17 amino acids. With V trimmed by 4 bases and J by 0 bases, 11 bases remained unmatched. The CDR3 is CASSPPLAGFTSYEQYF. CDR3 nucleotides: TGTGCCAGCAGCCCCCCCCTAGCGGGCTTCACCTCCTACGAGCAGTACTTC.

The chain has TRBV19 and TRBJ1-5; 9 positions agree with TRBD1. Germline V gives CDR1 LNHDA, CDR2 SQIVND (reference sequence). The CDR3 length is 13 residues. V shed 8 bases and J 4 bases; nucleotides not matched to a gene: 3. The CDR3 DNA reads as TGTGCCAGTCGCGGGACAGGGAATCAGCCCCAGCATTTT. Translating it yields CASRGTGNQPQHF.

The chain carries TRBV25-1 and TRBJ1-1; 8 positions agree with TRBD1. The CDR3 has 13 residues. J lost 4 bases, V lost 6 bases, and 4 bases had no gene match. Germline values: CDR1 MGHDK, CDR2 SYGVNS. The DNA for the CDR3 is TGTGCCAGCAGGGGACAGGAGGGCACTGAAGCTTTCTTT. This translates into CASRGQEGTEAFF.

The CDR3 protein is CASALTGGEETQYF. Here the CDR3 DNA reads TGTGCCAGCGCGCTAACAGGGGGCGAGGAGACCCAGTACTTC. The chain carries TRBV10-3 and TRBJ2-5; 9 bases line up with TRBD1. Germline CDR1 reads ENHRY; CDR2 reads SYGVKD. With V trimmed by 10 bases and J by 5 bases, 11 bases remained unmatched. The CDR3 is 14 residues long.

The chain couples TRBV5-4 to TRBJ2-3, with D possibly TRBD1 on 6 matching bases. Trimming left V 0 bases short and J 2 bases short, with 10 bases between. Germline V gene lookup returns CDR1 SGHNT and CDR2 YYREEE (reference sequence). The CDR3 is made up of 15 amino acids. CDR3 nucleotide sequence: TGTGCCAGCAGCTTGGGGGGGCAGAACACAGATACGCAGTATTTT. Translating it yields CASSLGGQNTDTQYF.

The J gene is TRBJ1-2, the V gene TRBV6-5; no clear D. CDR1 is MNHEY and CDR2 is SVGAGI in the germline V gene. The germline V and J ends were trimmed by 5 bases and 5 bases, with 12 bases remaining between them. The CDR3 extends over 13 amino acids. This CDR3 reads CASSPRPTYGYTF. Written as DNA, the CDR3 is TGTGCCAGCAGTCCCCGACCGACTTATGGCTACACCTTC.

This clone was observed once. The chain recombines TRBV29-1 with TRBJ2-1; D may be TRBD2 (5 bases). CDR1 and CDR2 (germline): SQVTM, ANQGSEA. V lost 7 bases and J 4 bases, leaving 20 bases between the germline ends. The CDR3 is 15 residues long. The CDR3 is CSGRPWGAAYNEQFF. The DNA for the CDR3 is TGCAGCGGCCGCCCCTGGGGAGCCGCGTACAATGAGCAGTTCTTC.

This chain joins TRBV28 and TRBJ1-4, with 7 bases fitting TRBD1. The V and J ends lost 11 bases and 8 bases, in that order; junction bases with no gene match: 8. The CDR3 runs to 12 residues. Germline CDR1 MDHEN, CDR2 SYDVKM. The CDR3 region is CAAGGMDEKLFF. DNA for the CDR3: TGTGCCGCAGGGGGGATGGACGAAAAACTGTTTTTT.

This sequence joins TRBV19 and TRBJ2-5, with TRBD2 as a possible D gene (5 bases). Between the trimmed V and J ends, which lost 5 bases and 1 base, there was a span of 14 bases. The CDR3 is 15 amino acids. Germline V gene data show CDR1 as LNHDA and CDR2 as SQIVND (reference sequence). CDR3 amino acids: CASSSNSGGQETQYF. CDR3 DNA: TGTGCCAGTAGTTCGAACAGCGGCGGCCAAGAGACCCAGTACTTC.

V usage is TRBV9 and J usage is TRBJ2-7; 9 nucleotides agree with TRBD2. CDR1 is SGDLS, CDR2 YYNGEE, per germline. The CDR3 spans 15 residues. V gave up 3 bases and J gave up 6 bases; unmatched junction bases: 10. The CDR3 protein is CASSASGNSLSEQYF. The CDR3 DNA sequence: TGTGCCAGCAGCGCTAGCGGGAACTCTTTATCCGAGCAGTACTTC.

Written as DNA, the CDR3 is TGTGCCAGCAGCCACCCCAGCGGGGGGTTTGGCTACAATGAGCAGTTCTTC. Translation gives CASSHPSGGFGYNEQFF. The chain links TRBV4-2 to TRBJ2-1; 9 bases match TRBD2. V shed 3 bases and J 3 bases; nucleotides not matched to a gene: 9. CDR1 LGHNA and CDR2 YNFKEQ come from the germline V gene. The CDR3 spans 17 residues.

The chain has TRBV5-1 and TRBJ1-6; TRBD1 is a possible D gene (6 bases). CDR1 is SGHRS, CDR2 YFSETQ, per germline. V lost 4 bases and J 0 bases, leaving 14 bases between the germline ends. The CDR3 extends over 17 amino acids. The CDR3: CASSPDSLHSYNSPLHF. For the CDR3, the DNA is TGCGCCAGCAGCCCGGACAGTTTACACTCCTATAATTCACCCCTCCACTTT.

Here the CDR3 DNA reads TGTGCCAGCAGTTGGGTCCCAGGGGTTGCAGATACGCAGTATTTT. Protein product: CASSWVPGVADTQYF. This chain connects TRBV28 to TRBJ2-3; tentative D call: TRBD1 (6 bases). CDR3 size: 15 residues. Germline loops: CDR1 MDHEN, CDR2 SYDVKM. The V and J ends lost 4 bases and 4 bases respectively, with 15 bases between them.

This chain links TRBV9 with TRBJ1-2; D may be TRBD1 (6 bases). CDR1 and CDR2 (germline): SGDLS, YYNGEE. Trimming pared 3 bases from V and 2 bases from J, leaving 14 bases between. This CDR3 has 15 amino acids. Written as DNA, the CDR3 is TGTGCCAGCAGCGCCACAGGGAGGGGGAACTATGGCTACACCTTC. Translated: CASSATGRGNYGYTF.

This rearrangement joins TRBV5-6 to TRBJ2-1; 13 nucleotides line up with TRBD2. Trimming at V came to 5 bases and at J to 9 bases, leaving 5 bases not matched to a gene. The CDR3 runs 14 residues. CDR1 and CDR2 (germline): SGHDT, YYEEEE. The CDR3 reads CASRLAGGLGEQFF. Here the CDR3 DNA reads TGTGCCAGCAGACTAGCGGGGGGGCTAGGTGAGCAGTTCTTC.